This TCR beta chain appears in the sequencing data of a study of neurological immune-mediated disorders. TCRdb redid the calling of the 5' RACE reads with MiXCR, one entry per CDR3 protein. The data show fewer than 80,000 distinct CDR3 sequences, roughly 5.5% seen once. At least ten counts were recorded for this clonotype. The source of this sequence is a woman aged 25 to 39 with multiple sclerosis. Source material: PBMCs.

CDR3 loop: CSARFGQYYGYTF. CDR3 coding DNA: TGCAGTGCTAGATTCGGACAGTACTATGGCTACACCTTC. V usage is TRBV20-1 and J usage is TRBJ1-2, with D perhaps matching TRBD1 (6 bases). The ends were cut back, 2 bases at V and 3 bases at J, with 10 bases in the middle. Germline V gene sequence: CDR1 DFQATT, CDR2 SNEGSKA (reference sequence). The CDR3 extends over 13 amino acids.